A selection of T cell receptor beta chains follows, all from one sample in a study of cytomegalovirus exposure and HLA in healthy donors. Here immunoSEQ multiplex PCR was the method, and the copy in TCRdb shows in-frame clones only, minus some. Of 150,000 to 200,000 clones listed, 80% were seen once; the top ten hold 0.65%. The sequenced sample consisted of PBMCs. These receptors were taken from a boy younger than 18 in good health and CMV-seronegative. Each CDR3 is given with its conserved first and last residue. A D gene is named only where the DNA matches it firmly. Size values are once, few and many counts, or a class for expanded clones, and some rows have none.

clone_size	v_call	d_call	j_call	cdr3_nt	cdr3_aa
-	TRBV10-3	-	TRBJ1-2	TGTGCCATCAGTGAGTCAGGAGTGCAGGGTTATGGCTACACCTTC	CAISESGVQGYGYTF
-	TRBV6-5	TRBD1	TRBJ2-7	TGTGCCAGCAGTTACGTTCGGGACAGGGGAAACGAGCAGTACTTC	CASSYVRDRGNEQYF
-	TRBV27	TRBD2	TRBJ2-7	TGTGCCAGCAGTGCCCGGACTAGCGGGAGGAACGAGCAGTACTTC	CASSARTSGRNEQYF
-	TRBV5-4	TRBD1	TRBJ2-6	TGTGCCAGCAGCTCGATATTACGGGGGACAGGGGAAATTGGGGCCAACGTCCTGACTTTC	CASSSILRGTGEIGANVLTF
-	TRBV5-1	TRBD2	TRBJ2-5	TGCGCCAGCAGCTTGGCGGGAGGGCCGGTGGAGACCCAGTACTTC	CASSLAGGPVETQYF
-	TRBV4-3	TRBD1	TRBJ2-7	TGCGCCAGCAGCCCCGACAGGGGTATACCCGAGCAGTACTTC	CASSPDRGIPEQYF
-	TRBV19	-	TRBJ1-2	TGTGCCAGTAGTCCCCGCAACGGGGCTAACTATGGCTACACCTTC	CASSPRNGANYGYTF
-	TRBV2	-	TRBJ1-1	TGTGCCAGCATCCCCTTTCCCAGGGAACGTACCACTGAAGCTTTCTTT	CASIPFPRERTTEAFF
-	TRBV30	TRBD2	TRBJ2-1	TGTGCCTGGAGTTCGTCAGCGGGAGGGGCCGGGCAGTTCTTC	CAWSSSAGGAGQFF
-	TRBV10-3	-	TRBJ2-2	TGTGCCATCAGTGCTGTCGACATACGTTTTAACACCGGGGAGCTGTTTTTT	CAISAVDIRFNTGELFF
-	TRBV6-1	TRBD2	TRBJ2-7	TGTGCCATCATGGGGGAGGGAACGGCCGAGCAGTACTTC	CAIMGEGTAEQYF
-	TRBV6-4	TRBD2	TRBJ2-1	TGTGCCAGCAGCGAGGGGGGCCTAGCGGGAGGGGGCGAGCAGTTCTTC	CASSEGGLAGGGEQFF
-	TRBV5-8	-	TRBJ1-2	TGTGCCAGCAGCTCCGGACAGTTCTATGGCTACACCTTC	CASSSGQFYGYTF
-	TRBV4-1	TRBD2	TRBJ2-7	TGCGCCAGCAGCCAAGGGTCTCCGGGACTAGCGGGGGGTCCGTACGAGCAGTACTTC	CASSQGSPGLAGGPYEQYF
few	TRBV5-1	TRBD1	TRBJ1-1	TGCGCCAGCAGCTCTTCGGACAGGGTAGGGACTGAAGCTTTCTTT	CASSSSDRVGTEAFF
-	TRBV11-2	TRBD1	TRBJ1-2	TGTGCCAGCAGCTTTGCCGGGACAGGGCCTAACTATGGCTACACCTTC	CASSFAGTGPNYGYTF
-	TRBV5-6	TRBD2	TRBJ2-5	TGTGCCAGCAGCCTGGGGGGAGCGGGAGATGAGACCCAGTACTTC	CASSLGGAGDETQYF
-	TRBV4-1	TRBD1	TRBJ1-5	TGCGCCAGCAGCCAGTTGCCGGGACAGGGGGTTCTGAGCAATCAGCCCCAGCATTTT	CASSQLPGQGVLSNQPQHF
-	TRBV15	-	TRBJ1-2	TGTGCCACCAGCAGAATCAGTAGCCCCTATGGCTACACCTTC	CATSRISSPYGYTF
-	TRBV19	-	TRBJ1-2	TGTGCCAGTAGTATTTCCGGTTCCCCTAACTATGGCTACACCTTC	CASSISGSPNYGYTF
once	TRBV5-4	TRBD2	TRBJ2-5	TGTGGCCGGATGGGTAGCGGGGAAGAGACCCAGTACTTC	CGRMGSGEETQYF
-	TRBV6-4	TRBD1	TRBJ1-1	TGTGCCAGCAAATCCGGGACAGGGAACACTGAAGCTTTCTTT	CASKSGTGNTEAFF
-	TRBV5-1	TRBD1	TRBJ1-1	TGCGCCAGCAGCCCACCTGCAGGGGGCCGGGACACTGAAGCTTTCTTT	CASSPPAGGRDTEAFF
few	TRBV11-2	TRBD2	TRBJ2-1	TGTGCCAGCAGCCTGGGTTCGTGGCGGGAGGGCAATGAGCAGTTCTTC	CASSLGSWREGNEQFF
-	TRBV9	TRBD1	TRBJ1-1	TGTGCCAGCAGCCCTCGGGACAGCTTGAACACTGAAGCTTTCTTT	CASSPRDSLNTEAFF
-	TRBV5-1	-	TRBJ1-1	TGCGCCAGCAGCTTGACCTACGGATCCAGGTGGTTCTTT	CASSLTYGSRWFF
-	TRBV30	-	TRBJ2-7	TGTGCCTGCCAGGCTGCCTACGAGCAGTACTTC	CACQAAYEQYF
once	TRBV4-3	-	TRBJ2-1	TGCGCCAGCAGCCCCGGGACACGGCCATCCGACTACAATGAGCAGTTCTTC	CASSPGTRPSDYNEQFF
once	TRBV13	TRBD2	TRBJ2-5	TGTGCCAGCAGCGCGGGGGACGGACAAGAGACCCAGTACTTC	CASSAGDGQETQYF